This TCR beta chain was sequenced during a study of shared clonotypes between healthy human individuals. The ends lost 4 bases at V and 0 bases at J; junction bases unmatched: 5. Germline CDR1 reads SGHTA; CDR2 reads FQGTGA. The CDR3 extends over 16 amino acids. The authors split each subset's genomic DNA evenly across several immunoSEQ plates. Data came from immunoSEQ multiplex PCR; TCRdb stores just in-frame clones and leaves some out. The sample includes fewer than 600,000 clones, 79% seen only once; the top ten take less than 15%. Comments on this clone: The antigen remains unidentified.

General study findings and limits: The donor pool, a small one, limited the genetic and exposure-history diversity represented. Clonotype sharing among the donors was expected to vary with sequencing depth.

This chain connects TRBV7-3 to TRBJ2-2, with 7 bases aligning to TRBD2. This clonotype originated in a woman aged 35 to 49 in good health. Some clones in this sample may be carry-over from other donors' samples. Sequenced: PBMCs. CDR3: CASSSLAATNTGELFF. Here the CDR3 DNA reads TGTGCCAGCAGCTCTCTAGCGGCCACGAACACCGGGGAGCTGTTTTTT.